The present T cell receptor beta chain was sequenced within a study of blood T cell repertoires in COVID-19. Study-level information: The study drew acute and convalescent COVID-19 samples from the United States, Italy and Spain. In each case, the material was cDNA or gDNA derived from T cells, B-cell-depleted T cells, or PBMCs.

Germline assignment: CDR1 SGHNT and CDR2 YYREEE (reference sequence). This CDR3 contains 15 residues. V gave up 6 bases and J gave up 4 bases, with 14 bases separating them. Participant-given clinical history determined each cohort assignment. As originally analysed: The authors estimated nucleated cell counts from reference gene primer amplification. Measured with immunoSEQ multiplex PCR; TCRdb has only the in-frame clones, and not every one. The V and J calls and the clone size are those of that table, but D and trimming were determined from the DNA. This table has roughly 250,000 clones, 88% appearing once.

This sequence was found in a woman aged 35 to 49 who had been exposed to COVID-19. Sequenced input: PBMCs or T cells enriched from blood (not recorded which). This sequence joins TRBV5-4 and TRBJ1-6, with D tentatively TRBD1 (5 bases). The CDR3 DNA sequence: TGTGCCAGCAAACCACCGGGGGATTATAATTCACCCCTCCACTTT. Its translation is CASKPPGDYNSPLHF.